Shown below are 8 T cell receptor beta chains from a single sample sequenced in a study of CD8 T cells in Susac syndrome. Reverse transcription used roughly 0.45 to 1 ug RNA and random hexamers. MiXCR, applied by TCRdb to the immunoSEQ multiplex PCR reads, yields one record per CDR3 protein. The sample lists some 300,000 distinct CDR3 sequences; about 91% were seen once. What was sequenced was CD8+ T cells from PBMCs. The receptors were sampled from a human donor with multiple sclerosis.

The genes are TRBV20-1 and TRBJ1-2, with D unresolved. V dropped 1 base and J dropped 4 bases, with 10 bases sitting between them. Germline lookup yields CDR1 DFQATT and CDR2 SNEGSKA (reference sequence). The CDR3 spans 13 residues. The CDR3 region is CSARVATVYGYTF. CDR3 DNA: TGCAGTGCTAGAGTGGCGACTGTCTATGGCTACACCTTC.

The chain combines TRBV6-4 with TRBJ2-1; 7 bases match TRBD1. This CDR3 has 13 amino acids. Germline trimming cut 6 bases from V and 5 bases from J; bases unmatched to any gene: 4. Germline V lookup: CDR1 MRHNA, CDR2 SNTAGT. DNA of the CDR3: TGTGCCAGCAGCGGGGACAGTAACAATGAGCAGTTCTTC. It yields the protein CASSGDSNNEQFF.

The chain joins TRBV28 to TRBJ2-1; weak D call: TRBD2 (5 bases). Germline V gene data show CDR1 as MDHEN and CDR2 as SYDVKM. Trimming took off 3 bases at V and 4 bases at J, with 16 bases between the two ends. There are 16 residues in the CDR3. CDR3 residues: CASSFGRASEYNEQFF. CDR3 in DNA: TGTGCCAGCAGTTTCGGGCGGGCGTCGGAGTACAATGAGCAGTTCTTC.

This clonotype has only one observation. The gene calls are TRBV29-1 and TRBJ2-2; 8 bases fit TRBD1. The V and J ends lost 7 bases and 0 bases, in that order; junction bases with no gene match: 4. Germline CDR1 reads SQVTM; CDR2 reads ANQGSEA. The CDR3 totals 14 residues. The DNA of the CDR3 is TGCAGCGCCTCAGGGGGCGCGAACACCGGGGAGCTGTTTTTT. This sequence encodes CSASGGANTGELFF.

The chain has TRBV28 and TRBJ2-3, with 9 bases identical to TRBD2. The CDR3 contains 17 residues. The V gene's germline CDR1 is MDHEN and CDR2 SYDVKM. The junction had 11 bases not matched to a gene; V was cut back by 6 bases and J by 1 base. Here the CDR3 DNA reads TGTGCCAGCAGCTCTCGGCGGGAGGGCCGCGGCACAGATACGCAGTATTTT. It is translated as CASSSRREGRGTDTQYF.

The chain combines TRBV30 with TRBJ2-1, with D perhaps being TRBD1 or TRBD2 (5 bases each). There are 16 residues in the CDR3. The V and J ends lost 0 bases and 12 bases respectively, with 24 bases between them. Germline V gene sequence: CDR1 GTSNPN, CDR2 SVGIG (reference sequence). CDR3 sequence: CAWSVLSGSKKIVQFF. The DNA of the CDR3 is TGTGCCTGGAGTGTACTATCAGGGAGCAAGAAGATAGTGCAGTTCTTC.

V usage is TRBV20-1 and J usage is TRBJ2-1; the match to TRBD2 covers 11 bases. V lost 1 base to trimming and J lost 0 bases; unmatched junction nucleotides: 2. This CDR3 comprises 16 residues. The germline CDR1 and CDR2 sequences are DFQATT and SNEGSKA (reference sequence). The CDR3 DNA reads TGCAGTGCTAGAGTCACTAGCGGGAGCTCCTACAATGAGCAGTTCTTC. Protein: CSARVTSGSSYNEQFF.

This clonotype was recorded a few times. The gene calls are TRBV28 and TRBJ1-6, with TRBD1 as a possible D gene (5 bases). V was pared by 3 bases and J by 6 bases, with 9 bases between. This CDR3 spans 14 amino acids. The germline V gene encodes CDR1 MDHEN and CDR2 SYDVKM. CDR3 amino acids: CASSLGDSNSPLHF. The CDR3, as DNA: TGTGCCAGCAGTTTGGGGGATTCTAATTCACCCCTCCACTTT.